This T cell receptor (beta chain) was obtained from a study of blood T cell repertoires in COVID-19. In the original analysis: Reference gene primers were amplified, and this amplification served to estimate nucleated cell counts. The repertoire was sequenced with immunoSEQ multiplex PCR; TCRdb's copy has only in-frame clones and lacks some. That table is the source of V, J and clone size, and D and trimming were worked out from the DNA. The table lists tens of thousands of clones, about 92% of them singletons, with 25% to 30% in the top ten. The CDR3 contains 14 residues. Between the trimmed V and J ends, which lost 0 bases and 6 bases, there was a span of 13 bases. Germline V gene sequence: CDR1 SGHRS, CDR2 YFSETQ.

The sequence derives from a woman older than 75 with acute or convalescent COVID-19. Sequencing was performed on peripheral blood. The chain joins TRBV5-1 to TRBJ2-7, with D tentatively TRBD2 (5 bases). CDR3 DNA sequence: TGCGCCAGCAGCTTGGGAGAGGGTTGGTTCGAGCAGTACTTC. This encodes CASSLGEGWFEQYF.